Shown below are 2 T cell receptor beta chains from a single sample sequenced in a study of blood T cell repertoires in COVID-19. Data came from immunoSEQ multiplex PCR; TCRdb stores just in-frame clones and leaves some out. The data contain approximately 380,000 clones, around 85% of them singletons. The source material was peripheral blood. Receptors were obtained from a woman under 30 with acute or convalescent COVID-19.

The chain employs TRBV28 and TRBJ1-2, with 12 nucleotides matching TRBD1. This CDR3 has 14 amino acids. Germline V gene data show CDR1 as MDHEN and CDR2 as SYDVKM. V shed 5 bases and J 2 bases; nucleotides not matched to a gene: 0. CDR3 in DNA: TGTGCCAGCAGTGGGACAGGGGGCAACTATGGCTACACCTTC. This gives the protein CASSGTGGNYGYTF.

Concerning this clone: Additional DNA sequences in this sample encode the identical CDR3. V gene TRBV9 combines with J gene TRBJ1-5; possible D gene TRBD1, 5 bases. The CDR3 consists of 13 residues. V shed 0 bases and J shed 6 bases, with 7 bases lying between them. Per germline, CDR1 SGDLS and CDR2 YYNGEE. Written as DNA, the CDR3 is TGTGCCAGCAGCGTAGGTCAGGGTCAGCCCCAGCATTTT. It is translated as CASSVGQGQPQHF.